This entry is about one TCR beta chain. No antigen is known for it. No qualities accompany the bases; no much larger clone lies one base away. The data belong to a study of control samples from healthy donors and cancer patients (dated by TCRdb to 2018 to 2020). Library preparation was by the immunoSEQ multiplex PCR assay. TCRdb carries this immuneACCESS record with in-frame sequences only. Its versions omit some clonotypes, under half of them owing to an unresolved V gene in the studies checked, with the rest unexplained. Counted in this sample were 140,000 to 150,000 clones; around 86% of them appeared once. Of the sample, just under 5% falls within the top ten clones. Its CDR3 holds 18 amino acids, cysteine through phenylalanine. The only DNA kept is the CDR3, 54 bases in frame from the first base.

The chain couples TRBV21-1 to TRBJ1-3. TRBV21-1 is a pseudogene segment. Sequenced material: blood. This sequence originates from a man aged 25-40 years in good health. The CDR3 protein is CASSKGVKRPQSGNTIYF. The sequenced DNA: TGTGCCAGCAGCAAAGGGGTGAAAAGGCCCCAGTCTGGAAACACCATATATTTT.